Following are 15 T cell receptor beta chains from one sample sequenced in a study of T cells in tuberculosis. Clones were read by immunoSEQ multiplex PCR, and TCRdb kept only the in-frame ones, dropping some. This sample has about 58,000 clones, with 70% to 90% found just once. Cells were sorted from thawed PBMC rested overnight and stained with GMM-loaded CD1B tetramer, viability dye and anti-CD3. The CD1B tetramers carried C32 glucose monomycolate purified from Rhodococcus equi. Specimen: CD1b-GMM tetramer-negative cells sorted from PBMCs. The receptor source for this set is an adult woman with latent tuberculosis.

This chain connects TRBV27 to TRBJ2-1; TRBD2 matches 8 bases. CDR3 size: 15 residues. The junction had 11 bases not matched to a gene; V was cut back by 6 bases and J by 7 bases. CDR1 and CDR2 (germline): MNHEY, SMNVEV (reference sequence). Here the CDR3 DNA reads TGTGCCAGCAGCCCACGGGGGGGTGTCTCGAATGAGCAGTTCTTC. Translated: CASSPRGGVSNEQFF.

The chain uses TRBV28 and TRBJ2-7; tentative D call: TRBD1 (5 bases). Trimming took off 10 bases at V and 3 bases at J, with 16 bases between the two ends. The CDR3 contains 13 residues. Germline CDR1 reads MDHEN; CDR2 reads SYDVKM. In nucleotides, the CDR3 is TGTGCCACCTCGGAAGGGGTTATCTACGAGCAGTACTTC. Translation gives CATSEGVIYEQYF.

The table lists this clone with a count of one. In nucleotides, the CDR3 is TGTGCCAGCAGTGAACTCGTGGGGCTAACCTACAATGAGCAGTTCTTC. It encodes CASSELVGLTYNEQFF. The chain combines TRBV2 with TRBJ2-1, with D perhaps TRBD1 (5 bases). The V gene's germline CDR1 is SNHLY and CDR2 FYNNEI. V dropped 2 bases and J dropped 2 bases, with 13 bases sitting between them. This CDR3 contains 16 residues.

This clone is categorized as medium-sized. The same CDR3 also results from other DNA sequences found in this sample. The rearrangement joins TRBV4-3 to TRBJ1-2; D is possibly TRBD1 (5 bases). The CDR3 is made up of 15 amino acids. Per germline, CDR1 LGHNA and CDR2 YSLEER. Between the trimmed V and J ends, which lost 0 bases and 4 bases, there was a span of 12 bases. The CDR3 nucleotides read TGCGCCAGCAGCCAAGACCTCACAGGTTCCTATGGCTACACCTTC. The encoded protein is CASSQDLTGSYGYTF.

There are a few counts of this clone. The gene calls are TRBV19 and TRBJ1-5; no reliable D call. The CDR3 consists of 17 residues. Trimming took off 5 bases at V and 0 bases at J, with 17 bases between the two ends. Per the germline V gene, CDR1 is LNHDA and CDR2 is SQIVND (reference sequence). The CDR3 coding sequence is TGTGCCAGTAGTTCTAGGGAGACACGTAATAGCAATCAGCCCCAGCATTTT. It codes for CASSSRETRNSNQPQHF.

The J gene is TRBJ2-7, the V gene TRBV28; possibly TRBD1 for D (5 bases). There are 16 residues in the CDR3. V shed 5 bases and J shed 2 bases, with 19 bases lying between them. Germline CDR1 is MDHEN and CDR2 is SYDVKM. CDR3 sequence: CASSQTRTLPPYEQYF. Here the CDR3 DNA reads TGTGCCAGCAGTCAAACCAGGACATTGCCCCCCTACGAGCAGTACTTC.

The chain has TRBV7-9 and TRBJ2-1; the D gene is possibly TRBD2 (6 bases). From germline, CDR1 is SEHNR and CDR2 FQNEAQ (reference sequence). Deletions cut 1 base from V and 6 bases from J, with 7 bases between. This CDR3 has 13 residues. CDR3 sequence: CASSLVGGNEQFF. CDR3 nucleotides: TGTGCCAGCAGCTTAGTGGGGGGCAATGAGCAGTTCTTC.

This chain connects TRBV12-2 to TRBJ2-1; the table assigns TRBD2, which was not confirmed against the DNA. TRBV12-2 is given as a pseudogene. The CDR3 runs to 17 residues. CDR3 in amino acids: CASRPGGTSGSVNEQFF. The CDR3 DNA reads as TGTGCAAGTCGCCCGGGGGGGACTAGCGGGAGCGTAAATGAGCAGTTCTTC.

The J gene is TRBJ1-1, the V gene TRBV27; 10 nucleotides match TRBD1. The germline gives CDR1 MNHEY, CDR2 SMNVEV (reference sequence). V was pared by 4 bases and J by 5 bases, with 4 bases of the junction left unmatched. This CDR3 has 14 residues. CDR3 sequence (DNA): TGTGCCAGCAGTTATCGGGACAGGGGTACTGAAGCTTTCTTT. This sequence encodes CASSYRDRGTEAFF.

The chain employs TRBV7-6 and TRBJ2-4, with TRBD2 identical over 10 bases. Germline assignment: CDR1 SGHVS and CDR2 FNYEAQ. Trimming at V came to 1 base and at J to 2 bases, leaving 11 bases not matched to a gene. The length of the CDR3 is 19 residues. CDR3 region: CASSLDERGGTVTKNIQYF. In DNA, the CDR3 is TGTGCCAGCAGCTTAGATGAGCGGGGGGGGACGGTGACCAAAAACATTCAGTACTTC.

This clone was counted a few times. The CDR3 loop reads CASRRRETGPVAQPQHF. In DNA, the CDR3 is TGTGCCAGTAGGAGAAGGGAGACAGGACCCGTAGCTCAGCCCCAGCATTTT. The V gene is TRBV19, the J gene TRBJ1-5; TRBD1 might be the D (6 bases). Germline V CDR1 and CDR2: LNHDA, SQIVND (reference sequence). This CDR3 is 17 amino acids long. V lost 6 bases, J lost 6 bases, and 24 bases lay in between. Full variable domain (outside the CDR3, taken from reference TRBV19 and TRBJ1-5): DGGITQSPKYLFRKEGQNVTLSCEQNLNHDAMYWYRQDPGQGLRLIYYSQIVNDFQKGDIAEGYSVSREKKESFPLTVTSAQKNPTAFYLCASRRRETGPVAQPQHFGDGTRLSIL.

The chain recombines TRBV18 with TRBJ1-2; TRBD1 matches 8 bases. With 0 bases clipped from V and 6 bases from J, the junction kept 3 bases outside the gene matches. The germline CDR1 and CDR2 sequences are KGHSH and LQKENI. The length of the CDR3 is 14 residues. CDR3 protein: CASSPPGQADGYTF. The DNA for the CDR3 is TGTGCCAGCTCACCACCGGGACAGGCCGATGGCTACACCTTC.

CDR3 DNA sequence: TGTGCCAGTACTAAAGCGAACACCGGGGAGCTGTTTTTT. Encoded protein: CASTKANTGELFF. The chain has TRBV19 and TRBJ2-2; the D is unclear. The ends were cut back, 7 bases at V and 0 bases at J, with 6 bases in the middle. There are 13 residues in the CDR3. CDR1 and CDR2 (germline): LNHDA, SQIVND (reference sequence).

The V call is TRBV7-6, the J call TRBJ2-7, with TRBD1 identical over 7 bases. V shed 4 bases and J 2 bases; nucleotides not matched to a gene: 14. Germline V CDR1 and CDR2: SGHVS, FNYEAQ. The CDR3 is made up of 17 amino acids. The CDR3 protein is CASSSSTAGTETYEQYF. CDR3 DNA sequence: TGTGCCAGCAGCTCCTCCACCGCTGGGACAGAAACCTACGAGCAGTACTTC.

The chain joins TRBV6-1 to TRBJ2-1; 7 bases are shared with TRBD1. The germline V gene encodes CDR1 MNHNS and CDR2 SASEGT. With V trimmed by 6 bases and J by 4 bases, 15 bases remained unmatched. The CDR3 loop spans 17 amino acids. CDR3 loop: CASSESTGFSDYNEQFF. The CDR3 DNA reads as TGTGCCAGCAGCGAATCGACAGGGTTTAGCGATTACAATGAGCAGTTCTTC.